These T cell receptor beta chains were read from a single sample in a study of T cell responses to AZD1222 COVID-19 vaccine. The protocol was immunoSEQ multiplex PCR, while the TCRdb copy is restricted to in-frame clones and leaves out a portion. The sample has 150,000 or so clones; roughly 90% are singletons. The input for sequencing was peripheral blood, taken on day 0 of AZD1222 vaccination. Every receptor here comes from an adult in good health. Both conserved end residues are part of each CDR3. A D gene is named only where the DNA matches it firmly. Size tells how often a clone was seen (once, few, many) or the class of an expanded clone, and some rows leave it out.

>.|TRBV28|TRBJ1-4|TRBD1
CASSKRQGQDEKLFF
TGTGCCAGCAGTAAGCGACAGGGGCAAGATGAAAAACTGTTTTTT
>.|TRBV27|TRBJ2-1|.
CASREWVRDEQFF
TGTGCCAGTCGGGAGTGGGTTAGGGATGAGCAGTTCTTC
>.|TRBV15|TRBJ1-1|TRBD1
CATSGRQGWNTEAFF
TGTGCCACCAGCGGTAGACAGGGGTGGAACACTGAAGCTTTCTTT
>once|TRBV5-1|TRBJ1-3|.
CASSLDRYSGNTIYF
TGCGCCAGCAGCTTGGACAGGTACTCTGGAAACACCATATATTTT
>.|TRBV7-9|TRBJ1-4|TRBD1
CASSNMGQVDGKLFF
TGTGCCAGCAGCAATATGGGACAGGTAGACGGAAAACTGTTTTTT
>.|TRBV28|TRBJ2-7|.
CASNTAGGSYEQYF
TGTGCCAGCAATACCGCGGGCGGGTCCTACGAGCAGTACTTC
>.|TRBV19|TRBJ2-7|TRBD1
CASSILPGQGINEQYF
TGTGCCAGTAGTATACTCCCGGGACAGGGTATCAACGAGCAGTACTTC
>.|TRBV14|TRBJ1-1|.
CASSQWVNTEAFF
TGTGCCAGCAGCCAATGGGTGAACACTGAAGCTTTCTTT
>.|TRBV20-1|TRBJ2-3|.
CSAQINTQYF
TGCAGTGCCCAGATTAATACGCAGTATTTT
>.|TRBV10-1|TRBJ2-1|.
CASSESRQVTSYNEQFF
TGCGCCAGCAGTGAGTCGAGACAGGTTACTTCCTACAATGAGCAGTTCTTC
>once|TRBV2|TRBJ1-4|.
CASGRATNEKLFF
TGTGCCAGCGGTAGGGCAACTAATGAAAAACTGTTTTTT
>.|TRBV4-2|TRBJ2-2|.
CASSQALRDGYTGELFF
TGTGCCAGCAGCCAAGCACTCCGGGACGGCTACACCGGGGAGCTGTTTTTT
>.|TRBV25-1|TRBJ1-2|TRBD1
CASSGQGIGANYGYTF
TGTGCCAGCAGTGGACAGGGGATAGGGGCTAACTATGGCTACACCTTC
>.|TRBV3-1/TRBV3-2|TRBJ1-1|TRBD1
CASSPRGDRGGTEAFF
TGTGCCAGCAGTCCACGGGGCGACAGGGGCGGCACTGAAGCTTTCTTT
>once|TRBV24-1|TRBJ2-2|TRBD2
CATSESGLGSPGELFF
TGTGCCACCAGTGAATCGGGACTAGGTAGTCCCGGGGAGCTGTTTTTT
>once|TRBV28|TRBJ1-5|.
CASSLGHRGMRNQPQHF
TGTGCCAGCAGTTTAGGCCACCGGGGTATGCGCAATCAGCCCCAGCATTTT
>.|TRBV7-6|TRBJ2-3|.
CASSFSTDTQYF
TGTGCCAGCAGCTTTAGCACAGATACGCAGTATTTT
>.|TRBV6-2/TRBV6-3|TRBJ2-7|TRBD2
CASSSGRWDEQYF
TGTGCCAGCAGTTCCGGGAGGTGGGACGAGCAGTACTTC
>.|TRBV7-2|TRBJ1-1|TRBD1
CASSTTGWTEAFF
TGTGCCAGCAGCACGACAGGGTGGACTGAAGCTTTCTTT
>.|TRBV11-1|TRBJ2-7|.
CASSEEAGASYEQYF
TGTGCCAGCAGCGAAGAGGCGGGGGCCTCCTACGAGCAGTACTTC
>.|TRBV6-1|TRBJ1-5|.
CASSEASTVFDSNQPQHF
TGTGCCAGCAGTGAAGCATCCACAGTTTTTGATAGCAATCAGCCCCAGCATTTT
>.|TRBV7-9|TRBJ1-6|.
CASSLARDSPLHF
TGTGCCAGCAGCTTAGCAAGGGACTCACCCCTCCACTTT
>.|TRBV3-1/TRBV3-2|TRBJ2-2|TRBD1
CASSFGQGNTGELFF
TGTGCCAGCAGCTTTGGACAGGGAAACACCGGGGAGCTGTTTTTT
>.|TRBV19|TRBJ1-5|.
CASSSGPSFYSNQPQHF
TGTGCCAGTAGTAGCGGGCCATCTTTTTATAGCAATCAGCCCCAGCATTTT
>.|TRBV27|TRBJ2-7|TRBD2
CASSPLAGDPYEQYF
TGTGCCAGCAGTCCACTAGCGGGAGACCCCTACGAGCAGTACTTC
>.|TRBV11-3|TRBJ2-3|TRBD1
CASSLTGGSTQYF
TGTGCCAGCAGCTTGACAGGGGGAAGTACGCAGTATTTT
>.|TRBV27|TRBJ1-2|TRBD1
CASSFSGGINYGYTF
TGTGCCAGCAGTTTCTCAGGGGGAATAAACTATGGCTACACCTTC
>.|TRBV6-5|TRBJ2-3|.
CASRHDSTDTQYF
TGTGCCAGCAGGCACGACAGCACAGATACGCAGTATTTT
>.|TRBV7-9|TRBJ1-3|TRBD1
CASSQWDRGNTIYF
TGTGCCAGCAGCCAATGGGACAGGGGAAACACCATATATTTT
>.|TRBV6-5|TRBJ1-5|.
CASSLGLGFEQPQHF
TGTGCCAGCAGCCTCGGGTTAGGCTTTGAGCAGCCCCAGCATTTT
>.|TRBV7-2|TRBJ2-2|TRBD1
CASSPGTGAPGELFF
TGTGCCAGCAGCCCCGGGACAGGGGCCCCCGGGGAGCTGTTTTTT
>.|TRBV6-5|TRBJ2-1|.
CASNRGGYNEQFF
TGTGCCAGCAACAGGGGGGGGTACAATGAGCAGTTCTTC
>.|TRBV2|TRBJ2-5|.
CASTREQETQYF
TGTGCCAGCACCCGGGAACAAGAGACCCAGTACTTC